This T cell receptor beta chain was retrieved from a study of blood T cell repertoires in COVID-19. Germline CDR1 SGHTS, CDR2 YDEGEE. The CDR3 consists of 15 residues. Trimming left V 4 bases short and J 2 bases short, with 13 bases between. This clone was found a few times. In the authors' workflow: Nucleated cell number was recorded as an estimate derived from reference gene primer amplification. The protocol was immunoSEQ multiplex PCR, while the TCRdb copy is restricted to in-frame clones and leaves out a portion. V and J calls and clone size come straight from that table; D and trimming were deduced from the DNA. The sample carries more than 150,000 clones, 82% recorded once.

Input material: PBMCs or T cells enriched from blood (not recorded which). The rearrangement links TRBV5-8 to TRBJ1-5; D is possibly TRBD1 (6 bases). The receptor's source is a man aged 45-60 years who had recovered from COVID-19. The CDR3 protein is CASSVGQMGNQPQHF. The CDR3, as DNA: TGTGCCAGCAGCGTGGGACAAATGGGCAATCAGCCCCAGCATTTT.